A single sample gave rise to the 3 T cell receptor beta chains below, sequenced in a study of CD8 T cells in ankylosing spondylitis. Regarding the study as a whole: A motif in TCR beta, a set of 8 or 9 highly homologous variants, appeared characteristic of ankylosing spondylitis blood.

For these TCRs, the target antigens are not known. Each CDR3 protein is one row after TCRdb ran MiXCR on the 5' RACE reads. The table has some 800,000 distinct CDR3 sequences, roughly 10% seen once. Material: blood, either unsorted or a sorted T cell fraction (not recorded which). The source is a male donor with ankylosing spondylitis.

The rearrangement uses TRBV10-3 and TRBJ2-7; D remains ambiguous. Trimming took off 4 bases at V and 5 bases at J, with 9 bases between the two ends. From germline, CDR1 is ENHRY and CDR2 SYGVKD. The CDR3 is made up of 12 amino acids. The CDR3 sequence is CAISAAGNEQYF. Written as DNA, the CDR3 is TGTGCCATCAGTGCGGCAGGTAACGAGCAGTACTTC.

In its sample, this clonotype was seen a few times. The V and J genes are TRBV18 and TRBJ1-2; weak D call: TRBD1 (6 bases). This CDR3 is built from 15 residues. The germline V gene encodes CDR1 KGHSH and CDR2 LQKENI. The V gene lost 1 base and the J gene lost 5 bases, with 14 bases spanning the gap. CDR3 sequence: CASSPLSADRYGYTF. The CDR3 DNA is TGTGCCAGCTCACCACTGTCCGCGGACAGATATGGCTACACCTTC.

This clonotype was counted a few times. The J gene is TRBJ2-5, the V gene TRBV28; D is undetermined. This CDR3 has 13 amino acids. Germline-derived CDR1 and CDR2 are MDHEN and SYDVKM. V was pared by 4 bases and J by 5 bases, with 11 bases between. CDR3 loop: CASSSRSSETQYF. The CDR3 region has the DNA TGTGCCAGCAGTTCTCGTAGTAGTGAGACCCAGTACTTC.